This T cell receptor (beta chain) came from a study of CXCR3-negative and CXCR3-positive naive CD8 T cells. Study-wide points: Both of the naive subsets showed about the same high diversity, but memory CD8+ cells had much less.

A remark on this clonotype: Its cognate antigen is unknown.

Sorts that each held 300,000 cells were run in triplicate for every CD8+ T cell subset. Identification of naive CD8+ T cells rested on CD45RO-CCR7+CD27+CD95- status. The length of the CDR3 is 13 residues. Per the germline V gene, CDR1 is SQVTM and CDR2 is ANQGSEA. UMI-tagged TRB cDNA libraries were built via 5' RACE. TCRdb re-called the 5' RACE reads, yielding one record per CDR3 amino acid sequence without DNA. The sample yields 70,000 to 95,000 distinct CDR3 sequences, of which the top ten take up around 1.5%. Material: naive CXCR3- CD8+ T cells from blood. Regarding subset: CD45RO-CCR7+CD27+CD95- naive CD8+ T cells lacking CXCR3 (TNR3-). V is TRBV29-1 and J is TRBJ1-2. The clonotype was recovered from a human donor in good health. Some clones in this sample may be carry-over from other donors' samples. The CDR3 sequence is CSVEEIGNYGYTF.